This T cell receptor beta chain was profiled in a study of glioma-infiltrating T cells after dendritic cell vaccination. Across the study: Treatment, given 2003 to 2012, was autologous tumor lysate-pulsed dendritic cell vaccination.

Primers: 60 V beta forward and 13 J beta reverse. The table came from immunoSEQ multiplex PCR; TCRdb's copy has only in-frame clones and leaves some out. Of 80,000 to 95,000 clones in the sample, less than 85% were seen once. Described time point: after dendritic cell vaccination, including at tumor progression/relapse. Patients had residual fresh-frozen tumor tissue and more than two years of survival data. PBMC were collected before vaccination, two weeks after the third vaccination, and at progression. This material consisted of blood, taken after dendritic cell vaccination. The sequence was obtained from a human donor with glioblastoma.

The CDR3 DNA follows: TGCGCCAGCAGCCCCCGCCCCATTATACGGGGATTGGGTGAAAAACTGTTTTTT. Its protein product is CASSPRPIIRGLGEKLFF. The rearrangement uses TRBV4-1 and TRBJ1-4; no firm D call. Trimming left V 4 bases short and J 7 bases short, with 25 bases between. Germline CDR1 and CDR2: MGHRA and YSYEKL. The CDR3 is 18 amino acids.